These 28 T cell receptor beta chains share one sample of origin, sequenced in a study of graft-versus-host responses after intestinal transplantation. TCRdb's table, derived via immunoSEQ multiplex PCR, lists solely in-frame clones and lacks some. The sample consists of about 85,000 clones, around 80% of them appearing once. Their specific antigens are unknown. Material: unstimulated CD4+ T cells sorted from spleen or lymph node cells, obtained before intestinal transplant. The receptors originated from a human donor who received an intestinal transplant.

This chain joins TRBV19 and TRBJ2-3, with D unclear. This CDR3 is 14 amino acids long. Trimming took off 4 bases at V and 1 base at J, with 9 bases between the two ends. Germline values: CDR1 LNHDA, CDR2 SQIVND (reference sequence). Here the CDR3 reads CASSRVEGTDTQYF. The DNA for the CDR3 is TGTGCCAGTAGTAGGGTAGAGGGCACAGATACGCAGTATTTT.

The rearrangement links TRBV6-5 to TRBJ2-7, with D hard to call. The CDR3 spans 13 residues. Germline CDR1 MNHEY, CDR2 SVGAGI. Trimming stripped 2 bases from V and 0 bases from J, with 5 bases between. Here the CDR3 DNA reads TGTGCCAGCAGTTACGCAGACTCCTACGAGCAGTACTTC. Translation gives CASSYADSYEQYF.

The V gene is TRBV6-6, the J gene TRBJ2-7; no clear D gene. The CDR3 has 11 residues. The germline V and J ends were trimmed by 6 bases and 10 bases, with 13 bases remaining between them. Germline V gives CDR1 MNHNY, CDR2 SVGAGI (reference sequence). DNA for the CDR3: TGTGCCAGCAGCCACTCGAATGATCAGTACTTC. As protein: CASSHSNDQYF.

The rearrangement joins TRBV9 to TRBJ1-4, with 7 bases fitting TRBD1. Germline values: CDR1 SGDLS, CDR2 YYNGEE. J was trimmed by 7 bases and V by 3 bases; bases with no gene match: 9. The CDR3 runs to 15 residues. The CDR3 spells CASSATGLGSEKLFF. In DNA form, the CDR3 reads TGTGCCAGCAGCGCGACAGGGCTTGGGAGTGAAAAACTGTTTTTT.

The chain links TRBV2 to TRBJ2-1; 7 bases agree with TRBD2. Trimming removed 7 bases from V and 2 bases from J; junction bases left unmatched: 5. Looked up from germline, CDR1 is SNHLY and CDR2 is FYNNEI. This CDR3 contains 14 residues. Here the CDR3 DNA reads TGTGCCAGCACCCGGACTAGTACCTACAATGAGCAGTTCTTC. This sequence encodes CASTRTSTYNEQFF.

This chain uses TRBV5-1 with TRBJ1-2; the match to TRBD1 covers 8 bases. Germline V gene sequence: CDR1 SGHRS, CDR2 YFSETQ. CDR3 length: 14 residues. Trimming at V came to 4 bases and at J to 6 bases, leaving 8 bases not matched to a gene. CDR3 protein: CASSLASTGDGYTF. The CDR3 DNA is TGCGCCAGCAGCCTTGCCTCGACAGGGGATGGCTACACCTTC.

This clone was counted once. The genes are TRBV15 and TRBJ2-1, with TRBD2 identical over 9 bases. Germline CDR1 is LNHNV and CDR2 is YYDKDF (reference sequence). This CDR3 contains 16 residues. V lost 0 bases to trimming and J lost 5 bases; unmatched junction nucleotides: 5. The CDR3 bases are TGTGCCACCAGCAGAGATTCGGCGGGAGGGGACAATGAGCAGTTCTTC. Its protein product is CATSRDSAGGDNEQFF.

Details on this clone: Other DNA sequences in this specimen translate into the identical CDR3. This sequence joins TRBV7-3 and TRBJ1-1; TRBD1 might be the D (5 bases). This CDR3 is 13 amino acids long. Looked up from germline, CDR1 is SGHTA and CDR2 is FQGTGA. Trimming took 3 bases from V and 0 from J, leaving 5 bases between them. The CDR3 here is CASSLDMNTEAFF. The CDR3, as DNA: TGTGCCAGCAGCTTGGACATGAACACTGAAGCTTTCTTT. Variable domain in full (rest from reference TRBV7-3 and TRBJ1-1): GAGVSQTPSNKVTEKGKYVELRCDPISGHTALYWYRQSLGQGPEFLIYFQGTGAADDSGLPNDRFFAVRPEGSVSTLKIQRTERGDSAVYLCASSLDMNTEAFFGQGTRLTVV.

The rearrangement uses TRBV28 and TRBJ1-1; 9 positions match TRBD1. There are 12 residues in the CDR3. Looked up from germline, CDR1 is MDHEN and CDR2 is SYDVKM. V lost 6 bases and J lost 10; bases outside the gene matches: 6. Here the CDR3 reads CASSYRGLGAFF. The CDR3 nucleotides read TGTGCCAGCAGCTACAGGGGGCTAGGAGCTTTCTTT.

The chain couples TRBV6-6 to TRBJ2-5; TRBD2 matches at 7 bases. J gave up 1 base and V 6 bases, and 5 bases lay outside the gene matches. The V gene's germline CDR1 is MNHNY and CDR2 SVGAGI (reference sequence). The CDR3 covers 14 residues. CDR3 protein: CASRERGFQETQYF. The CDR3 nucleotides are TGTGCCAGCAGGGAGCGGGGCTTCCAAGAGACCCAGTACTTC.

The chain uses TRBV28 and TRBJ1-1, with D possibly TRBD1 on 5 matching bases. The V end lost 8 bases, the J end lost 1 base, and 17 bases lay between the germline ends. Germline V lookup: CDR1 MDHEN, CDR2 SYDVKM. The CDR3 contains 15 residues. The CDR3 loop is CASRPQGGPNTEAFF. CDR3 nucleotide sequence: TGTGCCAGCCGTCCCCAGGGAGGACCGAACACTGAAGCTTTCTTT.

The genes are TRBV4-2 and TRBJ1-5; D is uncertain. Germline loops: CDR1 LGHNA, CDR2 YNFKEQ. The V end was cut by 3 bases, the J end by 4 bases, with 4 bases between. This CDR3 spans 12 amino acids. The CDR3 here is CASSQSNQPQHF. The CDR3 DNA is TGTGCCAGCAGCCAGTCTAATCAGCCCCAGCATTTT.

This clone has just a few counts. The V gene is TRBV19, the J gene TRBJ2-5; D uncertain. V was cut by 1 base and J by 2 bases, with 14 bases left in between. The CDR3 spans 16 residues. CDR1 is LNHDA and CDR2 is SQIVND in the germline V gene (reference sequence). The CDR3 spells CASSIGPAGLQETQYF. As DNA, the CDR3 is TGTGCCAGTAGTATAGGCCCCGCCGGGTTACAAGAGACCCAGTACTTC.

The gene calls are TRBV10-3 and TRBJ1-6; tentatively, D is TRBD1 (6 bases). The V end lost 3 bases, the J end lost 7 bases, and 10 bases lay between the germline ends. The CDR3 is made up of 14 amino acids. Germline CDR1 ENHRY, CDR2 SYGVKD. The CDR3 here is CAISDQRGNSPLHF. In nucleotides, the CDR3 is TGTGCCATCAGTGACCAGAGGGGGAATTCACCCCTCCACTTT.

A few counts support this clone. The chain combines TRBV13 with TRBJ2-7, with TRBD2 matching 12 bases. The CDR3 is 17 amino acids. The ends lost 5 bases at V and 0 bases at J; junction bases unmatched: 8. The germline V gene encodes CDR1 PRHDT and CDR2 FYEKMQ (reference sequence). The CDR3 coding sequence is TGTGCCAGCAGCAGATGGACTAGCGGGGCCCCCTCCTACGAGCAGTACTTC. Translated, it gives CASSRWTSGAPSYEQYF.

This chain connects TRBV4-1 to TRBJ2-5, with a possible D match to TRBD1 (6 bases). This CDR3 is 14 amino acids long. Between the trimmed V and J ends, which lost 1 base and 5 bases, there was a span of 11 bases. Per germline, CDR1 MGHRA and CDR2 YSYEKL. The CDR3 protein is CASSQATGSETQYF. The CDR3 DNA is TGCGCCAGCAGCCAAGCAACAGGGTCGGAGACCCAGTACTTC.

The CDR3 DNA sequence: TGCAGCGTTGATTTATTCACAGGGGGGCGAGCTTTCTTT. Translated: CSVDLFTGGRAFF. The gene calls are TRBV29-1 and TRBJ1-1, with TRBD1 matching over 8 bases. This CDR3 region has 13 residues. Germline V lookup: CDR1 SQVTM, CDR2 ANQGSEA. V lost 3 bases to trimming and J lost 10 bases; unmatched junction nucleotides: 10.

The genes are TRBV11-3 and TRBJ1-1; D is unclear. Germline loops: CDR1 SGHNT, CDR2 YENEEA. V was shortened by 3 bases and J by 4 bases, with 9 bases between the two germline ends. The length of the CDR3 is 13 residues. This CDR3 reads CASSFGYGTEAFF. The CDR3 region has the DNA TGTGCCAGCAGCTTCGGGTACGGCACTGAAGCTTTCTTT. Full variable domain (rest looked up from reference TRBV11-3 and TRBJ1-1): EAGVVQSPRYKIIEKKQPVAFWCNPISGHNTLYWYLQNLGQGPELLIRYENEEAVDDSQLPKDRFSAERLKGVDSTLKIQPAELGDSAVYLCASSFGYGTEAFFGQGTRLTVV.

The rearrangement links TRBV5-1 to TRBJ2-7; no clear D gene. Germline CDR1 and CDR2: SGHRS and YFSETQ. CDR3 length equals 15 residues. V lost 0 bases and J 0 bases, leaving 10 bases between the germline ends. This chain's CDR3 is CASSLDRVISYEQYF. CDR3 DNA sequence: TGCGCCAGCAGCTTGGACCGGGTAATCTCCTACGAGCAGTACTTC. Filled out from reference TRBV5-1 and TRBJ2-7, the complete variable domain reads KAGVTQTPRYLIKTRGQQVTLSCSPISGHRSVSWYQQTPGQGLQFLFEYFSETQRNKGNFPGRFSGRQFSNSRSEMNVSTLELGDSALYLCASSLDRVISYEQYFGPGTRLTVT.

This rearrangement joins TRBV6-4 to TRBJ2-7; a possible D gene is TRBD2 (6 bases). The CDR3 loop spans 13 amino acids. Germline CDR1 MRHNA, CDR2 SNTAGT. The V end was cut by 7 bases, the J end by 3 bases, with 13 bases between. The CDR3 sequence: CASITGDYYEQYF. CDR3 nucleotides: TGTGCCAGCATTACGGGAGATTACTACGAGCAGTACTTC.

The chain recombines TRBV30 with TRBJ2-7, with a possible D match to TRBD1 (8 bases). Germline CDR1 GTSNPN, CDR2 SVGIG (reference sequence). This CDR3 contains 12 residues. Trimming took off 3 bases at V and 6 bases at J, with 12 bases between the two ends. The CDR3 sequence is CAWRQGGIEQYF. The CDR3 DNA reads TGTGCCTGGAGACAGGGGGGGATCGAGCAGTACTTC.

This clone was seen only once. This rearrangement joins TRBV5-1 to TRBJ1-6; D gene unclear. Germline CDR1 SGHRS, CDR2 YFSETQ. V was shortened by 4 bases and J by 7 bases, with 15 bases between the two germline ends. This CDR3 region has 15 residues. CDR3 DNA: TGCGCCAGCAGCCCCCGTCTGGGCAGCAATTCACCCCTCCACTTT. It codes for CASSPRLGSNSPLHF. The entire variable domain, with the rest obtained from reference TRBV5-1 and TRBJ1-6, is as follows: KAGVTQTPRYLIKTRGQQVTLSCSPISGHRSVSWYQQTPGQGLQFLFEYFSETQRNKGNFPGRFSGRQFSNSRSEMNVSTLELGDSALYLCASSPRLGSNSPLHFGNGTRLTVT.

The chain carries TRBV6-5 and TRBJ2-7, with TRBD1 as a possible D gene (6 bases). Germline V lookup: CDR1 MNHEY, CDR2 SVGAGI. This CDR3 contains 13 residues. With 6 bases removed from V and 5 bases from J, the gap between germline ends came to 14 bases. The CDR3: CASSHGQGNEQYF. In DNA, the CDR3 is TGTGCCAGCAGCCACGGCCAGGGGAACGAGCAGTACTTC.

The chain combines TRBV9 with TRBJ1-2, with a weak D call TRBD1 (6 bases). The CDR3 is 13 amino acids. Trimming took off 2 bases at V and 4 bases at J, with 9 bases between the two ends. CDR1 and CDR2 from the germline V gene are SGDLS and YYNGEE. For the CDR3, the DNA is TGTGCCAGCAGCGTTACAGGGACCTATGGCTACACCTTC. As protein: CASSVTGTYGYTF.

Comment on this clone: The germline gene is not matched at one end of the junction; a read error may be the cause. The V and J genes are TRBV7-7 and TRBJ2-2; 7 nucleotides match TRBD2. The CDR3 spans 16 residues. Germline V CDR1 and CDR2: SSHAT, FNYEAQ (reference sequence). The CDR3 coding sequence is TGTGCTAGCAGCCAAGGCCAGGGAGGGACGAACGGGGAGCTGTTTTTT. This gives the protein CASSQGQGGTNGELFF.

The chain has TRBV27 and TRBJ1-2; TRBD1 matches at 8 bases. V gave up 4 bases and J gave up 8 bases; unmatched junction bases: 9. From germline, CDR1 is MNHEY and CDR2 SMNVEV (reference sequence). The CDR3 contains 14 residues. In DNA form, the CDR3 reads TGTGCCAGCAGTTCAGACAGGGGCCTTGGAGGCTACACCTTC. The encoded protein is CASSSDRGLGGYTF.

The rearrangement joins TRBV7-9 to TRBJ2-7, with 8 positions matching TRBD1. CDR3 length: 18 residues. Germline V gene lookup returns CDR1 SEHNR and CDR2 FQNEAQ (reference sequence). The V gene end was trimmed by 4 bases and the J gene end by 4 bases; junction bases not matched to a gene: 18. CDR3 coding DNA: TGTGCCAGCAGCTCCCACAATAAGGCGACAGGGGCCTCTTACGAGCAGTACTTC. It yields the protein CASSSHNKATGASYEQYF. The full variable domain, rest sourced from reference TRBV7-9 and TRBJ2-7, is DTGVSQNPRHKITKRGQNVTFRCDPISEHNRLYWYRQTLGQGPEFLTYFQNEAQLEKSRLLSDRFSAERPKGSFSTLEIQRTEQGDSAMYLCASSSHNKATGASYEQYFGPGTRLTVT.

The rearrangement links TRBV7-9 to TRBJ2-2, with TRBD2 as a possible D gene (5 bases). The V end lost 5 bases, the J end lost 3 bases, and 16 bases lay between the germline ends. The CDR3 loop spans 16 amino acids. The germline gives CDR1 SEHNR, CDR2 FQNEAQ (reference sequence). CDR3 residues: CASSPRTSIDTGELFF. The CDR3 DNA reads as TGTGCCAGCAGCCCCAGGACTTCTATTGACACCGGGGAGCTGTTTTTT.